A selection of T cell receptor beta chains follows, all from one sample in a study of blood T cell repertoires in COVID-19. Sequenced by immunoSEQ multiplex PCR; TCRdb stores in-frame clones only, minus some. Of 350,000 to 400,000 clones in the sample, 80% to 95% were seen once. The sample comprised PBMCs or T cells enriched from blood (not recorded which). Source of these receptors: a woman in her 40s who had been exposed to COVID-19. The CDR3 runs from the conserved cysteine through the conserved F or W. The D gene is left open where the match is weak. Rows may omit the clone size; those that give it use once, few, many or a size class.

V,D,size,J,CDR3,DNA
TRBV10-1,TRBD2,.,TRBJ2-1,CASSKGLASPYNEQFF,TGCGCCAGCAGTAAGGGACTAGCGTCCCCCTACAATGAGCAGTTCTTC
TRBV24-1,TRBD1,.,TRBJ1-3,CATRNTGGSGNTIYF,TGTGCCACCCGCAATACAGGGGGTTCTGGAAACACCATATATTTT
TRBV2,.,.,TRBJ1-6,CASSAGAVNSPLHF,TGTGCCAGCAGTGCAGGGGCCGTGAATTCACCCCTCCACTTT
TRBV6-1,.,.,TRBJ1-5,CASSDLGANSNQPQHF,TGTGCCAGCAGTGATTTAGGGGCGAATAGCAATCAGCCCCAGCATTTT
TRBV7-6,.,.,TRBJ2-7,CASSQTTDSSYEQYF,TGTGCCAGCAGTCAAACGACCGACAGTTCCTACGAGCAGTACTTC
TRBV10-2,TRBD1,.,TRBJ2-2,CASGRDRVGTGELFF,TGCGCCAGCGGCCGGGACAGGGTCGGGACCGGGGAGCTGTTTTTT
TRBV19,.,.,TRBJ2-7,CASREGSPNDEQYF,TGTGCCAGTAGGGAGGGCAGCCCCAACGACGAGCAGTACTTC
TRBV24-1,TRBD2,many,TRBJ2-3,CATNTRKTSGGAKKDTQYF,TGTGCCACCAACACAAGGAAGACTAGCGGGGGGGCGAAGAAAGATACGCAGTATTTT
TRBV3-1/TRBV3-2,TRBD2,.,TRBJ2-7,CASSPRLAVSSYEQYF,TGTGCCAGCAGCCCTCGACTAGCGGTAAGCTCCTACGAGCAGTACTTC
TRBV12-5,TRBD1,.,TRBJ2-5,CASGSGTGLETQYF,TGTGCTAGTGGATCGGGGACAGGGTTAGAGACCCAGTACTTC
TRBV15,TRBD2,.,TRBJ2-3,CATAGGRGSTDTQYF,TGTGCCACAGCGGGGGGCCGGGGAAGTACAGATACGCAGTATTTT
TRBV24-1,TRBD1,.,TRBJ2-3,CATSNDRGRTDTQYF,TGTGCCACCAGCAATGACAGGGGGCGGACAGATACGCAGTATTTT
TRBV2,.,.,TRBJ1-1,CASRGGLWTEAFF,TGTGCCAGCAGGGGAGGGTTGTGGACTGAAGCTTTCTTT
TRBV28,.,.,TRBJ2-1,CASHEDSGNEQFF,TGTGCCAGCCATGAAGACAGTGGCAATGAGCAGTTCTTC
TRBV11-2,.,.,TRBJ1-2,CASSSSRQGNHGYTF,TGTGCCAGCAGCTCCTCGCGTCAGGGGAATCATGGCTACACCTTC
TRBV10-3,TRBD1,.,TRBJ1-5,CAVRGTGDNQPQHF,TGTGCCGTGCGGGGGACAGGAGATAATCAGCCCCAGCATTTT
TRBV5-4,.,few,TRBJ2-7,CASSLGLFGTSYEQYF,TGTGCCAGCAGCTTGGGTCTTTTCGGTACCTCCTACGAGCAGTACTTC
TRBV27,.,.,TRBJ1-3,CASRDQGLSGNTIYF,TGTGCCAGTAGGGACCAGGGGCTCTCTGGAAACACCATATATTTT
TRBV5-4,TRBD1,once,TRBJ2-1,CASSFTRQGAGEQFF,TGTGCCAGCAGCTTTACGCGACAGGGGGCTGGTGAGCAGTTCTTC
TRBV11-3,TRBD1,.,TRBJ1-3,CASSYDRGSSGNTIYF,TGTGCCAGCAGCTACGACAGGGGCTCCTCTGGAAACACCATATATTTT
TRBV19,.,.,TRBJ1-4,CASSMTATNEKLFF,TGTGCCAGTAGTATGACAGCAACTAATGAAAAACTGTTTTTT
TRBV6-4,TRBD1,.,TRBJ2-2,CASSPGTGSGGELFF,TGTGCCAGCAGCCCGGGGACAGGGAGTGGCGGGGAGCTGTTTTTT
TRBV5-6,.,once,TRBJ1-2,CASSLGGRVNYGYTF,TGTGCCAGCAGCTTGGGGGGCAGGGTTAACTATGGCTACACCTTC
TRBV24-1,TRBD2,.,TRBJ2-3,CATSGAGGPEAQYF,TGTGCCACCAGTGGGGCGGGAGGTCCGGAGGCGCAGTATTTT
TRBV2,TRBD2,once,TRBJ2-1,CASSWTSVSYNEQFF,TGTGCCAGCAGTTGGACTAGCGTATCCTACAATGAGCAGTTCTTC
TRBV6-6,.,.,TRBJ2-2,CASSYRGGDGELFF,TGTGCCAGCAGTTACCGAGGGGGGGACGGGGAGCTGTTTTTT